These T cell receptor beta chains were read from a single sample in a study of OX40 agonist ivuxolimab in advanced cancers. Here immunoSEQ multiplex PCR was the method, and the copy in TCRdb shows in-frame clones only, minus some. The repertoire holds approximately 69,000 clones, 94% seen once, with less than 20% in the top ten. Material: CD4+ or CD8+ T cells sorted from blood, obtained in a trial of the OX40 agonist ivuxolimab. Receptors were obtained from an adult with an advanced solid tumor such as melanoma, head and neck, liver or kidney cancer. Each CDR3 is given with its conserved first and last residue. Size values are once, few and many counts, or a class for expanded clones, and some rows have none.

>TRBJ1-5|TRBV7-9|medium-sized|14
CASSSGPGNQPQHF
>TRBJ2-3|TRBV13|NA|11
CASSLADTQYF
>TRBJ2-5|TRBV7-8|NA|15
CASTPLAGVEETQYF
>TRBJ1-2|TRBV28|once|15
CASSLEGQLLEGYTF
>TRBJ1-1|TRBV11-2|NA|13
CASSWQGRSGAFF
>TRBJ1-2|TRBV27|once|13
CASSLSNWGGYTF
>TRBJ1-4|TRBV11-2|once|16
CASSPQDRVGGEKLFF
>TRBJ2-7|TRBV11-1|NA|14
CASSFREISYEQYF
>TRBJ2-6|TRBV28|NA|15
CASSLDTSGANVLTF
>TRBJ2-7|TRBV5-4|NA|16
CASSLPPGMGANEQYF
>TRBJ2-7|TRBV28|NA|14
CASSNRGFYYEQYF
>TRBJ2-3|TRBV28|once|12
CASSLASDTQYF
>TRBJ2-1|TRBV27|NA|13
CASNNGGADEQFF
>TRBJ2-2|TRBV7-2|NA|16
CASSLDPHGFAGELFF
>TRBJ2-1|TRBV29-1|NA|16
CSVEGGEGDPYNEQFF
>TRBJ2-1|TRBV19|NA|15
CATVTAFTGDNEQFF
>TRBJ1-1|TRBV5-1|NA|14
CASSDWGYNTEAFF
>TRBJ2-6|TRBV7-9|NA|17
CASSFQGRGSGANVLTF